The T cell receptor beta chain under discussion was sequenced for a study of T cell repertoires in cytomegalovirus infection. Study information: An indication of both CMV infection and matching HLA type came from public TCR beta signatures. Study results and caveats: HLA-C-restricted CMV clonotypes gave the most frequent clonotype in two of eight donors. Summed frequency of shared TCR beta families picked out CMV carriers who also had the relevant HLA.

MiXCR, applied by TCRdb to the reads, yields one record per CDR3 protein. Seen here are about 310,000 distinct CDR3 sequences, around a sixth observed once, and the top ten hold 12%. At least ten counts were recorded for this clonotype. Its antigen is unknown. CDR3 size: 14 residues. With V trimmed by 7 bases and J by 8 bases, 8 bases remained unmatched. Germline CDR1 LNHDA, CDR2 SQIVND (reference sequence). Sequencing used PBMCs. The TCR comes from a human donor in good health (CMV status not recorded). Some clones in this sample may be carry-over from other donors' samples. The chain links TRBV19 to TRBJ1-4; 9 bases line up with TRBD1. CDR3 sequence reads: CASKPDRGREKLFF. Here the CDR3 DNA reads TGTGCCAGTAAACCGGACAGGGGTCGAGAAAAACTGTTTTTT.